The sequence of this T cell receptor beta chain was determined in a study of cytotoxic CD8 clonotypes in ibrutinib-treated CLL. Study at large: Partial responders roughly 25, complete 2; approximately 12 progressed and around 15 stayed in remission by median roughly 68 months. Response samples followed a median 12 months of treatment, range 6 to 36. Study-level findings and limits: Clonality increased at ibrutinib response, then returned toward baseline at progression.

Comments on this clone: The antigen remains unidentified.

This CDR3 comprises 15 residues. Germline CDR1 and CDR2: MDHEN and SYDVKM. Germline trimming cut 6 bases from V and 5 bases from J; bases unmatched to any gene: 10. Profiled with immunoSEQ multiplex PCR; TCRdb holds only in-frame clones, not every one. Of approximately 80,000 clones listed, more than 70% are singletons. V and J are TRBV28 and TRBJ2-1, with 7 bases aligning to TRBD2. The clonotype comes from a human donor with chronic lymphocytic leukemia. The source material was PBMCs, sampled before ibrutinib treatment. CDR3 sequence reads: CASRPPRLADNEQFF. In DNA form, the CDR3 reads TGTGCCAGCAGGCCGCCGCGACTAGCTGACAATGAGCAGTTCTTC.